The clone carrying this T cell receptor (beta chain) was counted only a few times. J lost 5 bases, V lost 5 bases, and 7 bases had no gene match. This CDR3 is 16 amino acids long. CDR1 is KGHSH and CDR2 is LQKENI in the germline V gene. The sample belongs to a study of blood T cell repertoires in COVID-19. In the study overall: Samples came from the United States, Italy and Spain, spanning acute and convalescent COVID-19. From T cells, B-cell-depleted T cells, or PBMCs came the material, which was cDNA or gDNA.

Sequencing used immunoSEQ multiplex PCR; TCRdb keeps in-frame clones, though not all of them. Found here are about 80,000 clones, approximately 80% of them singletons; the top ten hold roughly 12%. The sequence derives from a man of 80 years or more with acute or convalescent COVID-19. V and J are TRBV18 and TRBJ1-4; TRBD1 matches at 11 bases. The sequencing sample was made of peripheral blood. DNA for the CDR3: TGTGCCAGCTCAATCGGACAGGGGGCCCGGAATGAAAAACTGTTTTTT. Amino acid sequence: CASSIGQGARNEKLFF.